The subject of this entry is one T cell receptor (beta chain). What this receptor recognizes is not known. Per-base qualities were not stored, and no clone one base away is much larger. The record originates from a study of technical replicates of blood from a few donors (dated by TCRdb to about 2017). The library was made by the immunoSEQ multiplex PCR assay. TCRdb took over this immuneACCESS table, retaining in-frame rearrangements with V and J assigned. Such tables are incomplete; in checked studies, under half of the missing clones stem from an unresolved V gene, and the remainder is unexplained. Present in this sample are 100,000 or so clones, about 95% of which were seen just once. Of the sample, about 0.38% is held by the ten largest clones. This clonotype originated in a human donor in good health. The sample taken for sequencing was T cells isolated from PBMCs.

The DNA sequence is as follows: TGTGCCAGCAGCTTCGTCGGAGCGGGATACGAGCAGTACTTC. Translated, it reads CASSFVGAGYEQYF. The sequence joins TRBV7-2 to TRBJ2-7; 7 bases in between match TRBD2. After removal of 3 bases from V and 4 bases from J, the junction retains 6 bases not matched to a gene. Including cysteine and phenylalanine, the CDR3 has 14 amino acids. Of all the DNA, just the CDR3 is kept, 42 bases in frame from base 1. In the germline V gene, CDR1 corresponds to SGHTA and CDR2 to FQGNSA. This CDR3, with the reference TRBV7-2 and TRBJ2-7 proteins standing in past its ends, gives the full variable domain GAGVSQSPSNKVTEKGKDVELRCDPISGHTALYWYRQSLGQGLEFLIYFQGNSAPDKSGLPSDRFSAERTGGSVSTLTIQRTQQEDSAVYLCASSFVGAGYEQYFGPGTRLTVT.